This passage covers 23 T cell receptor beta chains from one sample sequenced in a study of T cells expressing NK-cell markers. TCRdb reprocessed the 5' RACE reads and keeps a single row for each CDR3 protein, giving no DNA. In all, the sample yields 500,000 to 700,000 distinct CDR3 sequences. Input material: blood T cells: a sorted CD56 or NKG2C T cell subset, CD4+ or CD8+ T cells, or bulk PBMC T cells (not recorded which). These TCRs come from a man younger than 35 in good health.

The rearrangement links TRBV7-9 to TRBJ2-3. The V gene's germline CDR1 is SEHNR and CDR2 FQNEAQ (reference sequence). The CDR3 is 14 residues long. Here the CDR3 reads CAIDLAESTDTQYF. The full variable domain, its missing parts supplied by reference TRBV7-9 and TRBJ2-3, is DTGVSQNPRHKITKRGQNVTFRCDPISEHNRLYWYRQTLGQGPEFLTYFQNEAQLEKSRLLSDRFSAERPKGSFSTLEIQRTEQGDSAMYLCAIDLAESTDTQYFGPGTRLTVL.

The chain is built from TRBV29-1 and TRBJ1-1; TCRdb indicates TRBD1, and absent DNA this call remains unverified. This CDR3 is 17 amino acids long. The V gene's germline CDR1 is SQVTM and CDR2 ANQGSEA. The CDR3 protein is CSVGAGGLWEQDTEAFF. The full variable domain, with the rest looked up from reference TRBV29-1 and TRBJ1-1, is SAVISQKPSRDICQRGTSLTIQCQVDSQVTMMFWYRQQPGQSLTLIATANQGSEATYESGFVIDKFPISRPNLTFSTLTVSNMSPEDSSIYLCSVGAGGLWEQDTEAFFGQGTRLTVV.

The chain links TRBV10-3 to TRBJ1-5; no DNA is available, so the TRBD1 call from TCRdb remains unchecked. The length of the CDR3 is 13 residues. CDR1 is ENHRY, CDR2 SYGVKD, per germline. CDR3 residues: CAISARNDQPQHF.

This chain uses TRBV9 with TRBJ2-5; the TCRdb call, TRBD2, lacks DNA for checking. Germline V gene data show CDR1 as SGDLS and CDR2 as YYNGEE. The CDR3 sequence is 16 residues long. The CDR3 here is CASSLSSGRDVETQYF.

The J gene is TRBJ2-3, the V gene TRBV6-1; TCRdb proposes TRBD1, but this gene call is untestable without DNA. This CDR3 spans 16 amino acids. The germline V gene has CDR1 MNHNS and CDR2 SASEGT. CDR3 amino acids: CASSLLSAGSTDTQYF.

The chain carries TRBV5-1 and TRBJ2-7. Germline CDR1 reads SGHRS; CDR2 reads YFSETQ. The CDR3 totals 15 residues. The CDR3 loop reads CASSHVEDINYEQYF.

The rearrangement joins TRBV24-1 to TRBJ2-5; there is no DNA to check the TCRdb D call of TRBD1. This CDR3 comprises 13 residues. The V gene's germline CDR1 is KGHDR and CDR2 SFDVKD. CDR3 protein: CATSGQGWETQYF.

The gene calls are TRBV5-1 and TRBJ2-1; checking the TCRdb D call of TRBD2 is not possible without DNA. CDR3 length: 13 amino acids. The V gene's germline CDR1 is SGHRS and CDR2 YFSETQ. CDR3: CASNPEGHNEQFF.

J is TRBJ2-5 and V is TRBV19; TCRdb gives TRBD2 as the D gene, but with no DNA this cannot be confirmed. Germline V gene sequence: CDR1 LNHDA, CDR2 SQIVND (reference sequence). CDR3 size: 16 residues. The CDR3 sequence is CASSIETRRGRETQYF. Drawing the rest from reference TRBV19 and TRBJ2-5, the complete variable domain is DGGITQSPKYLFRKEGQNVTLSCEQNLNHDAMYWYRQDPGQGLRLIYYSQIVNDFQKGDIAEGYSVSREKKESFPLTVTSAQKNPTAFYLCASSIETRRGRETQYFGPGTRLLVL.

The rearrangement joins TRBV12-3 or TRBV12-4 to TRBJ2-5; TCRdb lists TRBD2, though no DNA is available to test this call. The CDR3 consists of 15 residues. This chain's CDR3 is CASRRLAGGWETQYF.

This chain joins TRBV20-1 and TRBJ2-3; TCRdb gives TRBD1 as the D gene, but with no DNA this cannot be confirmed. The germline V gene has CDR1 DFQATT and CDR2 SNEGSKA (reference sequence). CDR3 length: 14 amino acids. The CDR3 reads CSARDRRGSDTQYF.

V and J are TRBV28 and TRBJ2-3; TCRdb's D call, TRBD1, is unchecked because there is no DNA. The germline gives CDR1 MDHEN, CDR2 SYDVKM. The CDR3 covers 16 residues. The CDR3: CASSSSQGGQADTQYF.

The chain carries TRBV11-2 and TRBJ2-1; TCRdb's D call of TRBD1 is untestable without DNA. The CDR3 consists of 18 residues. Per germline, CDR1 SGHAT and CDR2 FQNNGV. The CDR3 sequence: CASSLDASGPPEYNEQFF.

The V and J genes are TRBV20-1 and TRBJ2-7; the D gene TCRdb calls, TRBD1, cannot be checked with no DNA. Germline V gene lookup returns CDR1 DFQATT and CDR2 SNEGSKA (reference sequence). The CDR3 contains 13 residues. This CDR3 is CSPGQEKTYEQYF.

The genes are TRBV5-1 and TRBJ2-1; TCRdb reports TRBD1, a call that lacks DNA to check it against. The CDR3 has 15 residues. Germline CDR1 is SGHRS and CDR2 is YFSETQ. CDR3 loop: CASRWGTGDYNEQFF.

The V gene is TRBV2, the J gene TRBJ2-2; TCRdb's assignment of TRBD2 cannot be checked, as there is no DNA. The CDR3 has 16 amino acids. Germline CDR1 and CDR2: SNHLY and FYNNEI. The CDR3 loop is CASSGLAEANTGELFF.

The V gene is TRBV10-3, the J gene TRBJ1-5; the TCRdb D gene call, TRBD1, has no DNA to confirm it. The CDR3 sequence is 17 residues long. Germline assignment: CDR1 ENHRY and CDR2 SYGVKD. This chain's CDR3 is CAISELLGQGGNQPQHF.

The J gene is TRBJ2-1, the V gene TRBV5-1; TCRdb returns TRBD2, unconfirmable since there is no DNA. The CDR3 extends over 16 amino acids. Germline CDR1 is SGHRS and CDR2 is YFSETQ. The chain's CDR3 is CASSKILAGGPDEQFF. The full variable domain, its missing parts supplied by reference TRBV5-1 and TRBJ2-1, is KAGVTQTPRYLIKTRGQQVTLSCSPISGHRSVSWYQQTPGQGLQFLFEYFSETQRNKGNFPGRFSGRQFSNSRSEMNVSTLELGDSALYLCASSKILAGGPDEQFFGPGTRLTVL.

The chain is built from TRBV28 and TRBJ2-3; lacking DNA, the TRBD1 call made by TCRdb goes unchecked. CDR3 length: 16 amino acids. CDR1 and CDR2 from the germline V gene are MDHEN and SYDVKM. CDR3 protein: CASSPGAATSTDTQYF. The complete variable domain, with remaining parts taken from reference TRBV28 and TRBJ2-3, reads DVKVTQSSRYLVKRTGEKVFLECVQDMDHENMFWYRQDPGLGLRLIYFSYDVKMKEKGDIPEGYSVSREKKERFSLILESASTNQTSMYLCASSPGAATSTDTQYFGPGTRLTVL.

CDR3 residues: CASSPSGPGELFF. The rearrangement links TRBV7-6 to TRBJ2-2; the D call of TRBD1 rests on TCRdb alone, since no DNA is present to check it. There are 13 residues in the CDR3. Germline assignment: CDR1 SGHVS and CDR2 FNYEAQ. The entire variable domain, with the rest obtained from reference TRBV7-6 and TRBJ2-2, is as follows: GAGVSQSPRYKVTKRGQDVALRCDPISGHVSLYWYRQALGQGPEFLTYFNYEAQQDKSGLPNDRFSAERPEGSISTLTIQRTEQRDSAMYRCASSPSGPGELFFGEGSRLTVL.

The chain uses TRBV20-1 and TRBJ2-3; TCRdb outputs TRBD2, but without DNA this stays unchecked. This CDR3 spans 15 amino acids. Germline CDR1 DFQATT, CDR2 SNEGSKA (reference sequence). CDR3 in amino acids: CSATAPPPPQIRSIF.

This chain connects TRBV6-1 to TRBJ2-5; TCRdb's D call of TRBD1 is untestable without DNA. Germline CDR1 and CDR2: MNHNS and SASEGT. The CDR3 has 14 residues. The CDR3: CASRPTGNGETQYF.

V usage is TRBV20-1 and J usage is TRBJ2-7; the TCRdb call, TRBD2, lacks DNA for checking. This CDR3 spans 14 amino acids. Germline-derived CDR1 and CDR2 are DFQATT and SNEGSKA (reference sequence). CDR3 sequence reads: CSAPGLAGIDEQYF.